The subject of this entry is one T cell receptor beta chain. Using immunoSEQ multiplex PCR, the repertoire was profiled, and TCRdb retains in-frame clones only, with some absent. The table includes some 2,100,000 clones, approximately 96% detected once. This specimen comes from a study of shared clonotypes between healthy human individuals. Study summary: CD8 memory received one plate per donor, CD8 naive two, CD4 memory three and CD4 naive three.

The V and J ends lost 7 bases and 3 bases respectively, with 6 bases between them. This CDR3 has 12 amino acids. CDR1 and CDR2 from the germline V gene are SEHNR and FQNEAQ (reference sequence). The rearrangement joins TRBV7-9 to TRBJ2-2, with D maybe TRBD1 (6 bases). The sequencing sample was made of naive CD4+ T cells sorted from blood. Noted subset: CD45RA+ positively selected. The TCR was taken from a man between 18 and 35 years old in good health. The CDR3 coding sequence is TGTGCCAGCAACAGGGACACCGGGGAGCTGTTTTTT. Translation: CASNRDTGELFF.